This TCR beta chain came from a study of cytomegalovirus exposure and HLA in healthy donors. Study results and limitations: A list of around 160 TCR beta chains associated with cytomegalovirus was given.

As regards this clone: Its specificity is not known.

Germline trimming cut 3 bases from V and 15 bases from J; bases unmatched to any gene: 25. The CDR3 consists of 18 residues. Germline loops: CDR1 MNHEY, CDR2 SMNVEV (reference sequence). The PCR used 60 Vbeta and 13 Jbeta primers. Repertoires were generated with immunoSEQ multiplex PCR, while TCRdb's copy carries only in-frame clones and drops some. The repertoire holds approximately 100,000 clones, with around three quarters as singletons. Sample: PBMCs. J is TRBJ2-1 and V is TRBV27; 8 nucleotides agree with TRBD1. The sequence came from a female donor in good health and CMV-seropositive. CDR3 loop: CASSFLNRGGPGSGGLFF. Here the CDR3 DNA reads TGTGCCAGCAGTTTTCTTAACCGAGGGGGCCCGGGGTCAGGGGGCTTGTTCTTC.